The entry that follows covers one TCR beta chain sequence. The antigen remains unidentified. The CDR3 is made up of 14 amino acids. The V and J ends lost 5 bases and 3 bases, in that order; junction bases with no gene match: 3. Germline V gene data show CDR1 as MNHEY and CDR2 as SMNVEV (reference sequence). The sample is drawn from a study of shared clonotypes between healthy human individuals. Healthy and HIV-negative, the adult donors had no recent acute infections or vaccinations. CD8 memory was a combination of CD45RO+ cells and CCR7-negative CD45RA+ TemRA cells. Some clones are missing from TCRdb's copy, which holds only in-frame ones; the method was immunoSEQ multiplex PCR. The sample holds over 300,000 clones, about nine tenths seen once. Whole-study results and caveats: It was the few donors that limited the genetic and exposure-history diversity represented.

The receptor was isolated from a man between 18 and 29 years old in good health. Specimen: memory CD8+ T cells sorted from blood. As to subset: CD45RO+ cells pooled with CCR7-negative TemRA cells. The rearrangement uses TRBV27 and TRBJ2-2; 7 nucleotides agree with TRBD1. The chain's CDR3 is CASSHTGDTGELFF. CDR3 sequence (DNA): TGTGCCAGCAGTCATACAGGGGACACCGGGGAGCTGTTTTTT.